This T cell receptor beta chain was captured in a study of T cell responses to AZD1222 COVID-19 vaccine. CDR3 length: 12 residues. Germline loops: CDR1 MDHEN, CDR2 SYDVKM. Trimming at V came to 9 bases and at J to 5 bases, leaving 6 bases not matched to a gene. Generated by immunoSEQ multiplex PCR, the TCRdb table keeps only in-frame clones and is missing some. Found here are 150,000 or so clones, around 88% of them singletons; the top ten hold about 3.7%. Sequencing used peripheral blood, obtained on day 0 of MenACWY control vaccination. This receptor was taken from an adult in good health. This chain links TRBV28 with TRBJ2-7; 8 nucleotides match TRBD1. Here the CDR3 DNA reads TGTGCCAGTAGGACAGGGACCCACGAGCAGTACTTC. The encoded protein is CASRTGTHEQYF. The entire variable domain, with the rest obtained from reference TRBV28 and TRBJ2-7, is as follows: DVKVTQSSRYLVKRTGEKVFLECVQDMDHENMFWYRQDPGLGLRLIYFSYDVKMKEKGDIPEGYSVSREKKERFSLILESASTNQTSMYLCASRTGTHEQYFGPGTRLTVT.